The 4 T cell receptor beta chains below were found in one sample sequenced in a study of blood T cell repertoires in COVID-19 (dated by TCRdb to about 2020). The library was made by the immunoSEQ multiplex PCR assay. TCRdb re-hosts the immuneACCESS table, in-frame sequences only. Its copies lack some clones; in the studies checked, an unresolved V gene accounts for under half of them, and the cause for the rest is not known. The sample table records 26,000 or so clones; under 90% of these occur just once. The ten largest clones take up roughly 7.2% of the sample. Sequencing was done on a sample of peripheral blood. These receptors originate from a human donor in a cohort sampled during active COVID-19.

The chain combines TRBV2 with TRBJ1-5; D is unclear. The CDR3 length is 13 residues. Germline assignment: CDR1 SNHLY and CDR2 FYNNEI. V lost 6 bases, J lost 4 bases, and 10 bases lay in between. This chain's CDR3 is CASSMGVNQPQHF. CDR3 nucleotide sequence: TGTGCCAGCAGCATGGGCGTAAATCAGCCCCAGCATTTT. The full variable domain, with the rest looked up from reference TRBV2 and TRBJ1-5, is EPEVTQTPSHQVTQMGQEVILRCVPISNHLYFYWYRQILGQKVEFLVSFYNNEISEKSEIFDDQFSVERPDGSNFTLKIRSTKLEDSAMYFCASSMGVNQPQHFGDGTRLSIL.

The rearrangement links TRBV4-2 to TRBJ1-2; 7 bases map to TRBD1. This CDR3 contains 13 residues. Looked up from germline, CDR1 is LGHNA and CDR2 is YNFKEQ. V shed 1 base and J 4 bases; nucleotides not matched to a gene: 0. For the CDR3, the DNA is TGTGCCAGCAGCCAAGGACAGGGCTATGGCTACACCTTC. It translates to CASSQGQGYGYTF.

This chain connects TRBV5-1 to TRBJ2-7; D is perhaps TRBD2 (6 bases). The CDR3 extends over 13 amino acids. V was pared by 4 bases and J by 8 bases, with 16 bases between. The germline CDR1 and CDR2 sequences are SGHRS and YFSETQ. CDR3 region: CASSPAGGSQQYF. The CDR3 region has the DNA TGCGCCAGCAGCCCGGCTGGAGGGTCGCAGCAGTACTTC.

The chain couples TRBV9 to TRBJ2-1, with D tentatively TRBD2 (5 bases). The germline CDR1 and CDR2 sequences are SGDLS and YYNGEE. V dropped 0 bases and J dropped 3 bases, with 10 bases sitting between them. CDR3 length equals 15 residues. CDR3 sequence: CASSVGPGVYNEQFF. DNA for the CDR3: TGTGCCAGCAGCGTAGGACCCGGGGTCTACAATGAGCAGTTCTTC.